The T cell receptor beta chain described here comes from a study of tumor-infiltrating lymphocytes in localized non-small cell lung cancer. Overall study context: Some samples were collected after neoadjuvant chemotherapy; smokers, never-smokers and several histologies were included.

Germline V gives CDR1 MDHEN, CDR2 SYDVKM. The CDR3 is made up of 15 amino acids. V lost 7 bases and J lost 0, with 15 bases in between. TCRdb keeps only in-frame clones here, not all; method: immunoSEQ multiplex PCR. Of thousands of clones in the sample, about 80% were seen once. The sample consisted of uninvolved lung tissue not adjacent to the tumor. The J gene is TRBJ1-1, the V gene TRBV28; D unclear. This receptor was identified in a human donor with non-small cell lung cancer. For the CDR3, the DNA is TGTGCCAGCACCCTCCCCGCAGGAATGAACACTGAAGCTTTCTTT. Amino acids: CASTLPAGMNTEAFF.